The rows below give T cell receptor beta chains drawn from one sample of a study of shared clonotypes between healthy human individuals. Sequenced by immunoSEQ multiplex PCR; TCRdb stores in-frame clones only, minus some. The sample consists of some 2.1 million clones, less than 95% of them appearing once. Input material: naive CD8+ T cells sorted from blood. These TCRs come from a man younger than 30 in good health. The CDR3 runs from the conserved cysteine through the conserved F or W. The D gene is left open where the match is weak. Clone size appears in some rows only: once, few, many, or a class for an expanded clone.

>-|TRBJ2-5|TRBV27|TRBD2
CASSLTSGSWGETQYF
TGTGCCAGCAGTTTAACTAGCGGGAGCTGGGGAGAGACCCAGTACTTC
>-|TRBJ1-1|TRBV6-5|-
CASSYRGTAEAFF
TGTGCCAGCAGTTACCGGGGGACGGCTGAAGCTTTCTTT
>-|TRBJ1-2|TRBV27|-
CASRLSGSYGYTF
TGTGCCAGCCGGTTGAGTGGTAGCTATGGCTACACCTTC
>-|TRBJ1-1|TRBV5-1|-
CASSPFLGDNTEAFF
TGCGCCAGCAGCCCTTTTCTTGGGGATAACACTGAAGCTTTCTTT
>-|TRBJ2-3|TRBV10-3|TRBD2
CAISESVAGGITDTQYF
TGTGCCATCAGTGAGTCAGTAGCGGGGGGGATCACAGATACGCAGTATTTT
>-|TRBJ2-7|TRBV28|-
CASSFSPSTNYEQYF
TGTGCCAGCAGTTTCTCGCCTAGCACGAACTACGAGCAGTACTTC
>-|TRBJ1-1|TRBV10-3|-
CAISEYRSENTEAFF
TGTGCCATCAGTGAGTACAGGTCAGAAAACACTGAAGCTTTCTTT
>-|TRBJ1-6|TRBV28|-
CASSPPSSYNSPLHF
TGTGCCAGCAGTCCCCCTAGCTCCTATAATTCACCCCTCCACTTT
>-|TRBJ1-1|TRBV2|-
CASSDRGLEWNTEAFF
TGTGCCAGCAGTGATCGGGGCCTGGAGTGGAACACTGAAGCTTTCTTT
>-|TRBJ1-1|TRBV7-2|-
CASSIYWGEMTEAFF
TGTGCCAGCAGCATTTATTGGGGCGAGATGACTGAAGCTTTCTTT
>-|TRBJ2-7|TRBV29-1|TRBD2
CSVGTSGRLGYEQYF
TGCAGCGTAGGGACTAGCGGGAGGCTGGGATACGAGCAGTACTTC
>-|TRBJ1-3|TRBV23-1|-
CASSQPGTSGSGNTIYF
TGCGCCAGCAGTCAACCCGGGACATCAGGCTCTGGAAACACCATATATTTT
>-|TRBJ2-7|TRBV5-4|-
CASSVGQGIQDF
-
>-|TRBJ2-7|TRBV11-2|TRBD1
CASTQGGPYEQYF
TGTGCCAGCACCCAAGGGGGCCCTTACGAGCAGTACTTC
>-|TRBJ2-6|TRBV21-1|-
CASVNKTRTPRPGGNVLTF
TGTGCCAGCGTCAATAAAACCAGGACACCCAGACCTGGAGGCAACGTCCTGACTTTC
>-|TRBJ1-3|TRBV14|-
CASSLWPSGNTIYF
TGTGCCAGCAGCCTTTGGCCTTCTGGAAACACCATATATTTT
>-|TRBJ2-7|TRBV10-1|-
CASSEGFKEQYF
TGCGCCAGCAGTGAGGGGTTTAAAGAGCAGTACTTC
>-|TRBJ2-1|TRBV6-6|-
CASSSPWNNEQFF
TGTGCCAGCTCTTCCCCCTGGAACAATGAGCAGTTCTTC
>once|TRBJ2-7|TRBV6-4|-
CASSESHGTYEQYF
TGTGCCAGCAGTGAGAGTCACGGTACCTACGAGCAGTACTTC
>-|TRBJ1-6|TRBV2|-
CASKPGPGNSPLHF
TGTGCCAGCAAGCCGGGTCCCGGGAATTCACCCCTCCACTTT
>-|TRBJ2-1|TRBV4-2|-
CASSQESQDIYNEQFF
TGTGCCAGCAGCCAAGAATCCCAGGACATTTACAATGAGCAGTTCTTC
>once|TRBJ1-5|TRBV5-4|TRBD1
CASSYKVDRGYSNQPQHF
TGTGCCAGCAGCTACAAAGTTGACAGGGGCTATAGCAATCAGCCCCAGCATTTT
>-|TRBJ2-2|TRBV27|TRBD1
CASRIRQGANTGELFF
TGTGCCAGCAGAATCCGACAGGGGGCGAACACCGGGGAGCTGTTTTTT
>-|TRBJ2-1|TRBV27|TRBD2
CASSLPQRTSGSSEQFF
TGTGCCAGCAGTTTACCCCAGCGCACTAGCGGGAGCAGTGAGCAGTTCTTC
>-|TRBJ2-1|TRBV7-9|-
CASSLVQGRDDEQFF
TGTGCCAGCAGCTTAGTGCAGGGGAGGGACGATGAGCAGTTCTTC
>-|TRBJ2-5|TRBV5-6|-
CASSWDWKQETQYF
TGTGCCAGCAGCTGGGACTGGAAACAAGAGACCCAGTACTTC
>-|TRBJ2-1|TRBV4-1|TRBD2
CASSQELAVYNEQFF
TGCGCCAGCAGCCAAGAACTAGCGGTATACAATGAGCAGTTCTTC
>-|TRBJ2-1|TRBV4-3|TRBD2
CASSPESAGTSGYNEQFF
TGCGCCAGCAGCCCTGAATCGGCCGGGACTAGCGGGTACAATGAGCAGTTCTTC
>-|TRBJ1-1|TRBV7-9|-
CASSFFRVDTEAFF
TGTGCCAGCAGCTTCTTCCGGGTGGACACTGAAGCTTTCTTT
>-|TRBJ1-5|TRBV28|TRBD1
CASQGQGNQPQHF
TGTGCCAGCCAGGGACAGGGGAATCAGCCCCAGCATTTT
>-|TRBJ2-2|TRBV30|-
CAWSETASGELFF
TGTGCCTGGAGTGAGACAGCCTCCGGGGAGCTGTTTTTT
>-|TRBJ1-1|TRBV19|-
CASSMLERSEAFF
TGTGCCAGTAGTATGTTGGAAAGATCTGAAGCTTTCTTT
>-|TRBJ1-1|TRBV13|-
CASSLAGAWTEAFF
TGTGCCAGCAGCTTAGCAGGGGCTTGGACTGAAGCTTTCTTT
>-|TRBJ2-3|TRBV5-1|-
CASRLSTDTQYF
TGCGCCAGCAGACTGAGTACAGATACGCAGTATTTT
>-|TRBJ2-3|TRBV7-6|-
CASSREGSVLTDTQYF
TGTGCCAGCAGCCGAGAAGGTTCGGTTTTGACAGATACGCAGTATTTT
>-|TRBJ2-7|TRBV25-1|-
CASSEYLYDEQYF
TGTGCCAGCAGTGAATATCTCTACGACGAGCAGTACTTC
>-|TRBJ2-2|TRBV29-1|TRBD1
CSVAGTGGVGTDTGELFF
TGCAGCGTTGCAGGGACAGGGGGCGTAGGGACCGACACCGGGGAGCTGTTTTTT
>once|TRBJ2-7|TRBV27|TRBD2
CASSPSGGEAPYEQYF
TGTGCCAGCAGCCCTTCCGGGGGGGAGGCCCCCTACGAGCAGTACTTC
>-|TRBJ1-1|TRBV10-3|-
CAISDSDGRPEAFF
TGTGCCATCAGCGACTCTGACGGGAGACCTGAAGCTTTCTTT
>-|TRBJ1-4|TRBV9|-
CASSPSEAINEKLFF
TGTGCCAGCAGCCCCTCGGAGGCGATAAACGAAAAACTGTTTTTT